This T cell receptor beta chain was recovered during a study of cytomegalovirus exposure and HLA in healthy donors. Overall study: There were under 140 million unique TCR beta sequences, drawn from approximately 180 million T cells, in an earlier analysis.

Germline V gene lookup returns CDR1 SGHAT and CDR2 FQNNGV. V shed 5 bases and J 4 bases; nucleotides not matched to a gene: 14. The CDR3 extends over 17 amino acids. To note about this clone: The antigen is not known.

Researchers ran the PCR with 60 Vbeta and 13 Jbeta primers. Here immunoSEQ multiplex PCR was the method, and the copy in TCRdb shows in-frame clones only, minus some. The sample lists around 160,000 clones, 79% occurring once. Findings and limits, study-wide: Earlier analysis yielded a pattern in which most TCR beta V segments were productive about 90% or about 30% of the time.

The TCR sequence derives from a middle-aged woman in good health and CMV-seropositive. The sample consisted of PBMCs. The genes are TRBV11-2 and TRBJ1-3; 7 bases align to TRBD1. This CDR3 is CASSPTTGFHTGNTIYF. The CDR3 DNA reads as TGTGCCAGCAGCCCCACGACAGGGTTCCATACCGGAAACACCATATATTTT.